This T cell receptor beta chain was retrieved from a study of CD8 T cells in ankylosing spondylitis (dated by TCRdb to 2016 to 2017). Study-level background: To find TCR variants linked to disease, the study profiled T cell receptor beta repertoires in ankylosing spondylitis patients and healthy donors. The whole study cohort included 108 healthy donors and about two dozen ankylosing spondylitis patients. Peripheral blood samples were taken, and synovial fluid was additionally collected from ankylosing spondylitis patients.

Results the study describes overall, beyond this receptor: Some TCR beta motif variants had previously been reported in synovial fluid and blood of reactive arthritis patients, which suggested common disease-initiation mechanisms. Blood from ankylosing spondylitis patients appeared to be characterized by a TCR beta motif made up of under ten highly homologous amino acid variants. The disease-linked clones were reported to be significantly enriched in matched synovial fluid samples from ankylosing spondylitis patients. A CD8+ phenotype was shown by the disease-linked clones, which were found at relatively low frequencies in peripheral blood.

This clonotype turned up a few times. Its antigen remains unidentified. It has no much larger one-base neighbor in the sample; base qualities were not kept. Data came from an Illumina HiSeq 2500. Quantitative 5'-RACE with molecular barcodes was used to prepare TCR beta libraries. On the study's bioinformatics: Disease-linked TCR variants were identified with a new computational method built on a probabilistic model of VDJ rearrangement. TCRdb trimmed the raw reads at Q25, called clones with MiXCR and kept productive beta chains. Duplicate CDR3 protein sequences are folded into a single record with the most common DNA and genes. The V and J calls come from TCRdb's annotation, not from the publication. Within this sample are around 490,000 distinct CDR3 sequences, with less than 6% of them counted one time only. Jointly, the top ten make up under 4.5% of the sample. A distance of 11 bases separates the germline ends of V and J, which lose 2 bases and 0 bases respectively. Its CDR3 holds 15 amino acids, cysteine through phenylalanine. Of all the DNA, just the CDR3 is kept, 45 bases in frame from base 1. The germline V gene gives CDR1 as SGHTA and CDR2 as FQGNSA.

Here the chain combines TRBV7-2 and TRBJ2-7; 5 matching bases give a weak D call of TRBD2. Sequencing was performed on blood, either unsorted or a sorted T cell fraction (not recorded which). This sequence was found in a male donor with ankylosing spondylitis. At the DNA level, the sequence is TGTGCCAGCAGCTTATGGTTAGGGAGCTCCTACGAGCAGTACTTC. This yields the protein CASSLWLGSSYEQYF.